This T cell receptor (beta chain) was documented in a study of blood T cell repertoires in COVID-19. Looking at the study overall: Samples of COVID-19 (acute and convalescent) were obtained from the United States, Italy and Spain.

The CDR3 loop spans 14 amino acids. Germline V lookup: CDR1 SGHTA, CDR2 FQGNSA. Trimming cost V 7 bases and J 0 bases, with 12 bases left between them. The study drew participants aged about 18 to 89 years from some 24 US areas. Each recovered donor of Cohort 3 presented with two negative PCRs, clearance, or symptom resolution. Generated by immunoSEQ multiplex PCR, the TCRdb table keeps only in-frame clones and is missing some. The data contain fewer than 500,000 clones, around 87% of them singletons. This clone turned up a few times. The J gene is TRBJ1-2, the V gene TRBV7-2; no clear D gene. The receptor's source is a man between 25 and 39 years old who had recovered from COVID-19. The sample consisted of PBMCs or T cells enriched from blood (not recorded which). In nucleotides, the CDR3 is TGTGCCAGCACCCCAGCCGGGGCTAACTATGGCTACACCTTC. Amino acid sequence: CASTPAGANYGYTF.